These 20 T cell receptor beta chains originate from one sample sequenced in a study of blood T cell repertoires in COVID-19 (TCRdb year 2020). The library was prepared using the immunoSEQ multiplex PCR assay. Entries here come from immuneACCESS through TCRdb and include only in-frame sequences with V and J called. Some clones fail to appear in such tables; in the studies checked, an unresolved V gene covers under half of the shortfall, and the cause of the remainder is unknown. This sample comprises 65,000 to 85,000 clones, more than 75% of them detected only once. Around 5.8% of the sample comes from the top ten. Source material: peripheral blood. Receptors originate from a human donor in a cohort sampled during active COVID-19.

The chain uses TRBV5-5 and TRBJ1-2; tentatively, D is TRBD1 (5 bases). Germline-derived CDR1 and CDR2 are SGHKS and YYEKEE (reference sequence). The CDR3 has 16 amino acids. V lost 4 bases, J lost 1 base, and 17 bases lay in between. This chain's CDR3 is CASSPTAAPINYGYTF. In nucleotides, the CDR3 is TGTGCCAGCAGCCCGACAGCCGCACCAATTAACTATGGCTACACCTTC.

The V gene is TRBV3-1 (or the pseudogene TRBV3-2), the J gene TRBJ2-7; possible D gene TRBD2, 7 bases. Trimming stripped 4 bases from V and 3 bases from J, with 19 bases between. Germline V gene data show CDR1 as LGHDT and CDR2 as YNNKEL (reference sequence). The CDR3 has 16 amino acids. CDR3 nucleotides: TGTGCCAGCAGCCCCGTGGGTGCGGGGGCCCTCTACGAGCAGTACTTC. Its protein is CASSPVGAGALYEQYF.

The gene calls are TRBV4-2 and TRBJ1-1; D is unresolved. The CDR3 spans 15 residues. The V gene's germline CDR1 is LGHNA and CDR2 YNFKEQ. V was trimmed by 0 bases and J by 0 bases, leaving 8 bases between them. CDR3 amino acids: CASSQETGMNTEAFF. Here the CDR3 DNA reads TGTGCCAGCAGCCAAGAAACGGGGATGAACACTGAAGCTTTCTTT.

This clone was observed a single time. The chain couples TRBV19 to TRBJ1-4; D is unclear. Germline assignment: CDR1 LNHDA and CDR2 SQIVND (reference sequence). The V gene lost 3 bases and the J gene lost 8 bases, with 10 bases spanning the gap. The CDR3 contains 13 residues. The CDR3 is CASSMPGGEKLFF. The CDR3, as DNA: TGTGCCAGTAGTATGCCCGGAGGGGAAAAACTGTTTTTT.

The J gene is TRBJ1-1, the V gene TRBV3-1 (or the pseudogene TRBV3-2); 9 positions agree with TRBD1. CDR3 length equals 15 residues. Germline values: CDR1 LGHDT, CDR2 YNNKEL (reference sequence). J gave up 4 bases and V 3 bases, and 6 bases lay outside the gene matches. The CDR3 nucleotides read TGTGCCAGCAGCCATCGGGGACAGGGTGGCACTGAAGCTTTCTTT. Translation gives CASSHRGQGGTEAFF.

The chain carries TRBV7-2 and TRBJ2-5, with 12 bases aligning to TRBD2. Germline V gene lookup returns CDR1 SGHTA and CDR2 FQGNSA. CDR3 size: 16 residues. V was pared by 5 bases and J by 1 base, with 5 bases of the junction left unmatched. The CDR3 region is CASSGTSGGIQETQYF. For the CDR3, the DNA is TGTGCCAGCAGCGGCACTAGCGGGGGGATCCAAGAGACCCAGTACTTC.

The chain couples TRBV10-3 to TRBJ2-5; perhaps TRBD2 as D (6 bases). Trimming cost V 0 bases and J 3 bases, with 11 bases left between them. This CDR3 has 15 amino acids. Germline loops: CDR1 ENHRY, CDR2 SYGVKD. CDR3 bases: TGTGCCATCAGTGAGTCGAACGGCGGGGAAGAGACCCAGTACTTC. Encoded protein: CAISESNGGEETQYF.

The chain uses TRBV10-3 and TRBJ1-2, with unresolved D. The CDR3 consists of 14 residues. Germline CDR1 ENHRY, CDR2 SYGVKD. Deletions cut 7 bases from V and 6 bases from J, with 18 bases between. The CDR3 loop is CAIKSGGSDDGYTF. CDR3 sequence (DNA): TGTGCCATCAAGTCAGGAGGAAGTGATGATGGCTACACCTTC.

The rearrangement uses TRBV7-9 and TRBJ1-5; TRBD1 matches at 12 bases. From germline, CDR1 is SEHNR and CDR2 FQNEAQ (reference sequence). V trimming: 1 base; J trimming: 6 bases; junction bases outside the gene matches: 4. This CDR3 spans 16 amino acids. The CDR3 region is CASSLGGQGAGQPQHF. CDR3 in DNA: TGTGCCAGCAGCTTAGGGGGACAGGGGGCCGGTCAGCCCCAGCATTTT.

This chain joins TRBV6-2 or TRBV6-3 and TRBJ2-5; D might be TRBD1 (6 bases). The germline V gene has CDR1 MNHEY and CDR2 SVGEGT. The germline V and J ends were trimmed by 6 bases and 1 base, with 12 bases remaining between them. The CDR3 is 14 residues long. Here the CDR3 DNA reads TGTGCCAGCAGCCCGGGACAACTCCAAGAGACCCAGTACTTC. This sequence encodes CASSPGQLQETQYF.

The CDR3 DNA follows: TGTGCCTGGACCCGAATTAGGGGACAGGGGAACTATGGCTACACCTTC. Translated: CAWTRIRGQGNYGYTF. The V gene is TRBV30, the J gene TRBJ1-2, with 10 bases matching TRBD1. After removal of 4 bases from V and 2 bases from J, the junction contained 10 bases not matched to a gene. The V gene's germline CDR1 is GTSNPN and CDR2 SVGIG (reference sequence). This CDR3 has 16 amino acids.

The CDR3 here is CESAKGATNTEAFF. CDR3 bases: TGTGAGAGTGCCAAGGGGGCAACGAACACTGAAGCTTTCTTT. The rearrangement uses TRBV2 and TRBJ1-1; 7 bases map to TRBD1. Germline CDR1 is SNHLY and CDR2 is FYNNEI. CDR3 size: 14 residues.

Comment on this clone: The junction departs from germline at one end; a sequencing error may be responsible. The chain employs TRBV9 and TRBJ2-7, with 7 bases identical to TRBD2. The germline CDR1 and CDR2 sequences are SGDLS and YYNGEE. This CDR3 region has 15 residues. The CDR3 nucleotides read TGTGCCCGCAGCGTGGGGGGGGAGACAACCTACGAGCAGTACTTC. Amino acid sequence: CARSVGGETTYEQYF.

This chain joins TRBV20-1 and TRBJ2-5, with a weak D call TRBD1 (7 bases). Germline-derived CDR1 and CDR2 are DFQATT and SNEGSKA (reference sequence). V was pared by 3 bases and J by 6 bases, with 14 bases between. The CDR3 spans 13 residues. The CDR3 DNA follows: TGCAGTGCTAGTCAGGGGGGCCGGCAGACCCAGTACTTC. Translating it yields CSASQGGRQTQYF.

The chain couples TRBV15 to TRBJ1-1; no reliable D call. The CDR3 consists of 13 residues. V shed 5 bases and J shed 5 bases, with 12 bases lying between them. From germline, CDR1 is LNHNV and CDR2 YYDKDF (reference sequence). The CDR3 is CATSSSIETEAFF. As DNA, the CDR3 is TGTGCCACCAGCTCAAGTATAGAGACTGAAGCTTTCTTT.

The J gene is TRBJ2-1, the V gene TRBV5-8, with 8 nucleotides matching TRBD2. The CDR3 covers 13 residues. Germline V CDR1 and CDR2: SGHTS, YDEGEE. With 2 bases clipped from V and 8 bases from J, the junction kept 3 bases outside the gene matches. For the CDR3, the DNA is TGTGCCAGCAGCTTAACAGCGGGAGATGAGCAGTTCTTC. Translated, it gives CASSLTAGDEQFF. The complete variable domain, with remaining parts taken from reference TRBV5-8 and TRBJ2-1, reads EAGVTQSPTHLIKTRGQQATLRCSPISGHTSVYWYQQALGLGLQFLLWYDEGEERNRGNFPPRFSGRQFPNYSSELNVNALELEDSALYLCASSLTAGDEQFFGPGTRLTVL.

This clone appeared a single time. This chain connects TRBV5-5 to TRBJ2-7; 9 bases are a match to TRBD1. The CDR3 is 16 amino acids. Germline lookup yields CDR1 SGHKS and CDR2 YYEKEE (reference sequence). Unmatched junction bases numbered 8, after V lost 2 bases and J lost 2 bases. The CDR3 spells CASSLGTTGGTYEQYF. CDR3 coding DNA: TGTGCCAGCAGCTTAGGGACGACAGGGGGGACCTACGAGCAGTACTTC.

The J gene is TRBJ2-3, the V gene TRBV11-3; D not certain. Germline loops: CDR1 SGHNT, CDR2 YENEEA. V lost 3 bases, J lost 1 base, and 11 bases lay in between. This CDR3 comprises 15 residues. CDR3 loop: CASSFGSPRTDTQYF. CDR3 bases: TGTGCCAGCAGCTTTGGCAGTCCGCGCACAGATACGCAGTATTTT.

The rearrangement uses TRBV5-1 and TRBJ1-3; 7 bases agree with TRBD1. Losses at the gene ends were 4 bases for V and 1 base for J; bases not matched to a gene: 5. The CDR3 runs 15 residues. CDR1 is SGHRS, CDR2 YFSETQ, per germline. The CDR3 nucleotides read TGCGCCAGCAGCAACCGGGACAGTTCTGGAAACACCATATATTTT. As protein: CASSNRDSSGNTIYF.

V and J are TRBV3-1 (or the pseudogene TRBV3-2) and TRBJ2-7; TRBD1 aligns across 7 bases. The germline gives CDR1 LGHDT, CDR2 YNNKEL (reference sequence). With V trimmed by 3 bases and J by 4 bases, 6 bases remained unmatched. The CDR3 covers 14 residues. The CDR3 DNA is TGTGCCAGCAGCCAGGAACAGGGGAAATACGAGCAGTACTTC. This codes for CASSQEQGKYEQYF.